What follows is one T cell receptor beta chain and its context. The sample is drawn from a study of blood T cell repertoires in COVID-19. Study-wide background: Spain, Italy and the United States supplied samples that represented acute and convalescent COVID-19. PBMCs, B-cell-depleted T cells, or T cells were the source of the cDNA or gDNA that made up the material.

Original processing methods: Counts of nucleated cells, estimated from reference gene primer amplification, were obtained. Produced via immunoSEQ multiplex PCR; TCRdb's table is partial and in-frame only. Clone size and V and J calls were adopted from that table, with D and trimming inferred from the DNA. The sample lists hundreds of thousands of clones; around 86% were seen once. The CDR3 has 14 amino acids. The V gene lost 8 bases and the J gene lost 2 bases, with 13 bases spanning the gap. Germline CDR1 and CDR2: SGHTA and FQGNSA. This TCR was recovered from a human donor in a cohort sampled during active COVID-19. Material: peripheral blood. The chain is built from TRBV7-2 and TRBJ2-1; TRBD2 is a possible D gene (6 bases). CDR3 in amino acids: CASLGGEPYNEQFF. As DNA, the CDR3 is TGTGCCAGCCTCGGCGGGGAGCCCTACAATGAGCAGTTCTTC.